This T cell receptor beta chain was profiled in a study of blood T cell repertoires in COVID-19. In the original workflow: For nucleated cells, counts were estimated from reference gene primer amplification. Clones were sequenced by immunoSEQ multiplex PCR, and TCRdb holds only the in-frame ones, with some missing. That table supplies the V and J calls and clone size; D and trimming were determined from the DNA. Counted here are a few hundred thousand clones, 80% to 90% occurring once; the ten biggest clones make up approximately 10%. Germline V CDR1 and CDR2: ENHRY, SYGVKD. The junction had 4 bases not matched to a gene; V was cut back by 7 bases and J by 2 bases. CDR3 length: 14 residues. Symptom resolution, clearance, or two negative PCRs marked the recovered donors of Cohort 3.

The gene calls are TRBV10-3 and TRBJ1-5; TRBD1 matches at 8 bases. Sequences were obtained from PBMCs or T cells enriched from blood (not recorded which). This receptor was taken from a woman aged 45-65 years who had recovered from COVID-19. Here the CDR3 reads CAINEQGGNQPQHF. CDR3 DNA: TGTGCCATCAATGAACAGGGGGGCAATCAGCCCCAGCATTTT.